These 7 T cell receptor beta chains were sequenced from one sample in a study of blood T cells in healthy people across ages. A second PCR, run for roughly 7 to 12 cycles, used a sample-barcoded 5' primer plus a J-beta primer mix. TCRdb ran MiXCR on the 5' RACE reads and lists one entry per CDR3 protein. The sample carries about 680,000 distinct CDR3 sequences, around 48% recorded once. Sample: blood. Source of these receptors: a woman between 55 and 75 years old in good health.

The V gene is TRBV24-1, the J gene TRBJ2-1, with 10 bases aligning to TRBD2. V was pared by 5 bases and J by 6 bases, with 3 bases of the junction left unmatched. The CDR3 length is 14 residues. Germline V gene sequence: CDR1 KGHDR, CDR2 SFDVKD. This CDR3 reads CATSAWTSGNEQFF. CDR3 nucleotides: TGTGCCACCAGTGCCTGGACTAGCGGCAATGAGCAGTTCTTC.

CDR3 region: CASCVAFNSYNEQYF. CDR3 DNA: TGTGCCAGCTGTGTGGCCTTCAACTCCTACAATGAGCAGTACTTC. V and J are TRBV7-8 and TRBJ2-1; no reliable D call. The J call is in doubt because the DNA end fits TRBJ2-7 better. The CDR3 extends over 15 amino acids. Per germline, CDR1 SGHVS and CDR2 FQNEAQ.

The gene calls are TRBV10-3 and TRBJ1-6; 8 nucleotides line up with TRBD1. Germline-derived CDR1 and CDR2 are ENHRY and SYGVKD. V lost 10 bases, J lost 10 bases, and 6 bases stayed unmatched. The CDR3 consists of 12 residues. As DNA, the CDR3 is TGTGCCAACGGACAGGGCGGATCACCCCTCCACTTT. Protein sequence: CANGQGGSPLHF.

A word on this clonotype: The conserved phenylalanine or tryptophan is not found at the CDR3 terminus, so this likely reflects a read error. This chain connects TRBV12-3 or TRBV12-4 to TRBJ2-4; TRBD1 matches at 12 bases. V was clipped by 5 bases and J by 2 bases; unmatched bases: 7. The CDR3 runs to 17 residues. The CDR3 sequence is CASSKPGQGASKNIQYC. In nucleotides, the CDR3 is TGTGCCAGCAGTAAACCGGGACAGGGGGCGTCCAAAAACATTCAGTACTGC.

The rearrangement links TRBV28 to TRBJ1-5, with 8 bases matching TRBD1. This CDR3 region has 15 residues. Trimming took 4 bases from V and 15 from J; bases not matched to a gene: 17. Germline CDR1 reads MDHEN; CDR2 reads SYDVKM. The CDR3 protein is CASSSKTGVVYITHF. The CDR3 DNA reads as TGTGCCAGCAGTTCGAAGACAGGGGTGGTTTACATAACGCATTTT.

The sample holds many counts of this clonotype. The CDR3 loop is CSASLGTEQYF. CDR3 DNA sequence: TGCAGTGCTAGTTTGGGTACCGAGCAGTACTTC. The chain combines TRBV20-1 with TRBJ2-7, with unresolved D. The CDR3 runs to 11 residues. The germline CDR1 and CDR2 sequences are DFQATT and SNEGSKA (reference sequence). Trimming pared 3 bases from V and 6 bases from J, leaving 9 bases between.

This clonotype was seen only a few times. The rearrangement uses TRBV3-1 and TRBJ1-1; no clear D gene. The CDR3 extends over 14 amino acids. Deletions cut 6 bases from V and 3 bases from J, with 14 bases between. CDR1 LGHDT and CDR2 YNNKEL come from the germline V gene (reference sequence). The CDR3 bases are TGTGCCAGCAGTCTGGGTGGTCGGGACACTGAAGCTTTCTTT. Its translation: CASSLGGRDTEAFF.